This T cell receptor (beta chain) originates from a study of identifying expanded T cells in peripheral blood (dated by TCRdb to the late 2010s). At the level of the whole study: Technical replicates were generated by sequencing separate aliquots of the same genomic DNA pool, and four replicates were compared pairwise.

No immune events such as infections were documented for the healthy donors during the collection period. Blood repertoires from healthy donors were used as a training cohort for calibrating time-dependent variance in a beta-binomial model of differential abundance of T-cell clones. There were some ten healthy donors in the training cohort, of whom 3 were female and 7 were male. The donors were between about 29 and 64 years old, with an average age of roughly 43 years. Whole blood was collected from each healthy donor at three time points spaced approximately 2 weeks apart and obtained from a commercial supplier. For immunosequencing, genomic DNA was extracted from whole blood that had not been sorted. The study at large found these results: Between technical replicates the binomial model flagged about 1.2 differentially abundant clones, whereas over around 2 weeks the binomial model flagged about 15 and over about 4 weeks approximately 18. Across all healthy-donor time intervals, the beta-binomial model significantly lowered both the number of clones called differentially abundant and the false-positive rate. The authors expected biological variance in healthy repertoires might increase further over much longer intervals such as months to years. In all healthy donors, the variance in clone template counts between samples taken around 14 days apart rose significantly as total template count increased.

Worth noting for this clone: Its antigen specificity is not known. Base qualities are not recorded, but no much larger clone differs from it by a single base.

TCRbeta CDR3 regions were profiled by bias-controlled multiplex PCR amplification of genomic DNA with the immunoSEQ Assay. In the authors' own workflow: The absolute abundance of each unique TCRbeta CDR3 region was quantified after sequences were collapsed and filtered. Two models were used to test differential abundance: a binomial model (Fisher-equivalent) and a beta-binomial model that adds time-dependent variance fitted from healthy donors. Clones with fewer than 5 combined templates were removed, and differential abundance was called for clones with a Benjamini-Hochberg FDR below 0.01. The form v = (b*log(k)+a)^2 was used to model beta-binomial variance as a function of total template count across the two samples. TCRdb took over this immuneACCESS table, retaining in-frame rearrangements with V and J assigned. Such tables are incomplete; in checked studies, under half of the missing clones stem from an unresolved V gene, and the remainder is unexplained. The V and J calls and the clone size are those of that table, but D and trimming were determined from the DNA. For this sample the table gives 95,000 to 100,000 clones, of which around 90% were detected only once. The ten largest account for about 18% of the sample.

The sequenced sample was blood. This TCR came from a person aged 18 to 69 in good health.

The CDR3 loop reads CASSPRTSGAYEQYF. The DNA is TGTGCCAGCAGCCCCAGGACTAGCGGGGCATACGAGCAGTACTTC. Rearrangement joined TRBV7-8 to TRBJ2-7; 12 bases in the middle match TRBD2. V and J are trimmed by 5 bases and 4 bases, and the gene matches miss 6 bases of the junction. The germline V gene sets CDR1 to SGHVS and CDR2 to FQNEAQ. The CDR3 contains 15 residues, cysteine and phenylalanine counted. Only the CDR3 portion is preserved as DNA: 45 bases, with reading frame beginning at the first base.